This record looks at one T cell receptor (beta chain) sequence and its context. Its antigen is unknown. Primers included in the PCR were 60 Vbeta and 13 Jbeta primers. Here immunoSEQ multiplex PCR was the method, and the copy in TCRdb shows in-frame clones only, minus some. The profile shows around 150,000 clones, more than 55% of them singletons. The CDR3 is 15 residues long. V was trimmed by 8 bases and J by 6 bases, leaving 20 bases between them. Germline V gene data show CDR1 as MNHNS and CDR2 as SASEGT. The sample comes from a study of cytomegalovirus exposure and HLA in healthy donors. Study outcomes and limitations: An analysis done earlier found most TCR beta V segments productive about 87% or about 30% of the time. For presence/absence analyses, sequencing depth was assumed to be roughly uniform across donors. In a later analysis, specific HLA alleles were associated with some 16,000 TCR beta sequences at a 0.05 false discovery rate.

This TCR was recovered from a woman aged 55-70 years in good health and CMV-seronegative. The chain uses TRBV6-1 and TRBJ1-5; D possibly corresponds to TRBD1 (6 bases). Sequenced: PBMCs. The CDR3 region has the DNA TGTGCCAGCCAACGGGAGGGGGGAAATAGTCAGCCCCAGCATTTT. Translated, it gives CASQREGGNSQPQHF.